This T cell receptor (beta chain) was recorded in a study of OX40 agonist ivuxolimab in advanced cancers. Whole-study findings and limits: Individuals who were partial responders at 0.1-3.0 mg/kg had clonal expansion that ranked among the lowest. Low normalized T-cell clonal expansion was additionally recorded for some nonresponders.

This CDR3 comprises 12 residues. Looked up from germline, CDR1 is ENHRY and CDR2 is SYGVKD. Trimming pared 2 bases from V and 7 bases from J, leaving 5 bases between. Worth noting for this clone: Its antigen is not identified.

Clones were sequenced by immunoSEQ multiplex PCR, and TCRdb holds only the in-frame ones, with some missing. In the table there are tens of thousands of clones, 80% to 90% of which are singletons. This sample comprised CD4+ or CD8+ T cells sorted from blood, obtained in a trial of the OX40 agonist ivuxolimab. This clonotype was sampled from an adult with an advanced solid tumor such as melanoma, head and neck, liver or kidney cancer. The chain carries TRBV10-3 and TRBJ1-4; TRBD1 is a possible D gene (5 bases). DNA of the CDR3: TGTGCCATCAGTGAGCAGGGTGAAAAACTGTTTTTT. Its protein product is CAISEQGEKLFF.